This T cell receptor beta chain was observed in a study of T cell responses to AZD1222 COVID-19 vaccine. The method was immunoSEQ multiplex PCR; TCRdb's version includes in-frame clones alone and lacks a portion of them. The table records over 130,000 clones, approximately 89% of them present only once. This CDR3 spans 16 amino acids. Trimming took 4 bases from V and 0 from J; bases not matched to a gene: 6. In germline, CDR1 is MGHRA, CDR2 YSYEKL. The receptor comes from an adult in good health. The V and J genes are TRBV4-1 and TRBJ1-3; 7 nucleotides line up with TRBD1. Sequencing used peripheral blood, obtained on day 0 of AZD1222 vaccination. In DNA form, the CDR3 reads TGCGCCAGCAGCCTACGACAGGGCAGCTCTGGAAACACCATATATTTT. It codes for CASSLRQGSSGNTIYF.